This T cell receptor beta chain was recorded in a study of cytotoxic CD8 clonotypes in ibrutinib-treated CLL (TCRdb year 2021). With regard to the full study: In this cohort, some 14 patients were treatment-naive and roughly 10 were relapsed/refractory, while around 18 had unmutated IGHV. Responses were partial in some 24 patients and complete in 2; after median around 68 months follow-up, around 14 stayed in remission and some twelve progressed. Response samples were taken after a median of approximately a year on treatment, ranging from roughly 6 to 36 months. On average, each sample had roughly 230,000 productive templates and tens of thousands of productive rearrangements. Of the 90 or so participants in the trial, about two dozen had longitudinal samples available. Cryopreserved peripheral blood mononuclear cells were collected before treatment, at response, and at either disease progression or sustained remission. Every remission and progressive disease sample was obtained while ibrutinib was still being received by the patients. Overall study outcomes, separate from this receptor: At ibrutinib response clonality went up, during sustained remission it held steady, and at progression it dropped back toward baseline. Public clonotypes were rare and either contracted or stayed stable during treatment, and the rise in clonality at ibrutinib response reflected the expansion of private clonotypes. Baseline clonality exceeded that of age-matched healthy donors and correlated strongly with circulating CD8+ T-cell counts. Sampling times were not matched between patients in sustained remission and patients whose disease was progressing, and lymph node repertoires were not examined.

For TCR beta library preparation, around 2 micrograms of genomic DNA were isolated from cryopreserved PBMCs. Longitudinal blood samples from CLL patients on ibrutinib monotherapy were analyzed using high-throughput TCR beta sequencing. The patients took part in an open-label, single-center phase 2 trial of ibrutinib monotherapy. About this clone: Its recognized antigen is unknown. Base qualities were left out, and no much larger clone turns up one base away.

From its cysteine to its phenylalanine, the CDR3 spans 15 amino acids. Of all the DNA, just the CDR3 is kept, 45 bases in frame from base 1. The germline V gene encodes CDR1 KGHSH and CDR2 LQKENI. Trimming costs V 3 bases and J 8 bases, and their ends lie 19 bases apart. A MiSeq instrument was used for deep resolution sequencing, which targeted depths ranging from 1 in 1 million up to 1 in 200,000 T cells, with coverage averaging 10x for each clonotype. TCR beta libraries were generated with the immunoSEQ hsTCRB Kit. In the source study's methods: The data were analyzed with ImmunoSEQ Analyzer and ImmunoSEQ Data Assistant, and V, D and J gene assignments followed IMGT definitions. Clonality, with values ranging from 0 to 1, was calculated as one minus the normalized Shannon entropy of productive rearrangement frequencies. Public clonotype analysis was restricted to overrepresented clonotypes comprising at least 0.05% of each patient's repertoire. About a dozen repertoires from age-matched healthy donors, obtained from immuneACCESS, served as clonality controls. The table comes from immuneACCESS by way of TCRdb, which keeps in-frame sequences with V and J called. Part of the clones is missing from these tables; in studies checked, under half for an unresolved V gene and the rest for unknown reasons. V and J calls and clone size follow that table, whereas D and trimming were derived from the DNA. Here the sample has hundreds of thousands of clones; under 70% occur a single time. Around 6.5% of the sample lies in the top ten.

The rearranged segments are TRBV18 and TRBJ1-1; TRBD1 is possibly the D segment (6 matching bases). This material consisted of PBMCs, taken after 36 months of ibrutinib treatment. This receptor was taken from a human donor with chronic lymphocytic leukemia. The CDR3 here reads CASSPLPGAGHEAFF. The DNA is as follows: TGTGCCAGCTCACCCCTACCGGGGGCCGGGCACGAAGCTTTCTTT.